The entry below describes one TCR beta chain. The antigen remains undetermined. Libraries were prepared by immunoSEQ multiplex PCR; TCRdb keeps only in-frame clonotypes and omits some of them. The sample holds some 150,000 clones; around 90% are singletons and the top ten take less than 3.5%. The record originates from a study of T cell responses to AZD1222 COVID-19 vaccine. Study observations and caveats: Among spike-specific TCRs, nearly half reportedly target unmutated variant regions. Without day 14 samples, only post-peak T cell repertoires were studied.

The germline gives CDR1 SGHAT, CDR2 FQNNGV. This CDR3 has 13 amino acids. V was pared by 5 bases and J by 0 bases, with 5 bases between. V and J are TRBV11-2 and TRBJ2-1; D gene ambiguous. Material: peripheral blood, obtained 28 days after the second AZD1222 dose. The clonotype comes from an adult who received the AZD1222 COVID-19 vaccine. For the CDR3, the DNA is TGTGCCAGCAGCCTGTACTCCTACAATGAGCAGTTCTTC. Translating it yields CASSLYSYNEQFF.